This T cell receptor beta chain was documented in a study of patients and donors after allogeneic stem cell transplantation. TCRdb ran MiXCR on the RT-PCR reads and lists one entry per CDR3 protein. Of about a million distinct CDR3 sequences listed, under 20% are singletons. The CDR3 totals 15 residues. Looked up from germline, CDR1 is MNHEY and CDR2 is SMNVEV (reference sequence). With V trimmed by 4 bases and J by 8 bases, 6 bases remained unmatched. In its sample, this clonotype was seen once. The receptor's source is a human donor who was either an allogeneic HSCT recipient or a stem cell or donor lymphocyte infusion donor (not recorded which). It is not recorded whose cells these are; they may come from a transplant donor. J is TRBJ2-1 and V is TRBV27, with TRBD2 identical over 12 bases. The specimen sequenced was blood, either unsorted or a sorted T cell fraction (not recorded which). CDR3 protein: CASSSASGGEYEQFF. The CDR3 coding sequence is TGTGCCAGCAGTTCGGCTAGCGGGGGGGAATATGAGCAGTTCTTC.